This record covers a single TCR beta chain. The antigen it binds to is not known. No much larger clone exists at a distance of one base, and base qualities are not known. In total, about 650 healthy bone marrow donors made up the cohort. Cohort members were all nominally healthy when sampled, although unrecorded immune exposures were likely present. The donor tested CMV seropositive, placing the donor among the 290 or so seropositive members of the cohort. A peripheral blood sample was collected from each donor, and TCR beta sequencing was performed on peripheral blood mononuclear cells. Genomic DNA extraction from the blood cell samples was performed with the Qiagen DNeasy Blood Extraction Kit. Via the germline V gene, CDR1 is MDHEN and CDR2 SYDVKM. V loses 6 bases at its end and J loses 7 bases; junction bases beyond the gene matches: 12. The CDR3 starts with the cysteine, ends with the phenylalanine, and has 16 residues. Only the CDR3 DNA stays, 48 bases, in frame from base 1.

The sample comes from a study of cytomegalovirus exposure and HLA in healthy donors (dated by TCRdb to 2016 to 2017). Looking at the study overall: According to an earlier analysis of several hundred of the donors, about 179 million T cells yielded roughly 110 million unique TCR beta sequences and around 280 Gb of sequence data. The T cell repertoires of some 670 subjects were profiled by immunosequencing and related to cytomegalovirus serostatus. The later analysis used no new phenotypic data to find candidate immune exposures, relying instead on TCR beta sequences and their occurrence across donors. An earlier analysis of approximately 630 of the donors applied high-throughput TCR beta sequencing to assess whether each TCR beta V gene segment acted as functional or pseudogenic. To predict cytomegalovirus infection status, the study combined high-throughput TCR immunosequencing, statistical association of individual TCRs with disease status, and machine learning. Besides the first cohort of roughly 640 subjects, a separate validation cohort made up of around 120 different subjects was used. The number of typed donors differed by locus: about 620-640 for A, B, C, DRB1 and DQB1; approximately 530 for DQA1; 606 for DPA1; and 400 to 480 for DPB1. Among roughly 400 genotyped donors of the cohort, an average of roughly 230,000 unique TCR beta nucleotide sequences was sequenced per donor, of which approximately 18% were non-productive. Because of strong linkage in the cohort, five DR-DQ haplotypes were treated as single units for association and clustering. HLA typing included class I and class II loci at four-digit resolution. A later analysis re-analyzed previously published TCR beta repertoires from 660 or so donors and added high-resolution HLA genotyping to study TCR occurrence patterns. In a later genetic analysis, genome-wide SNP genotypes for about 55% of the roughly 670 donors were used, and that subset was treated as a discovery cohort. The study was designed to test whether signatures of past pathogen exposure could be identified by cataloging public T cell receptors. The genetic ancestry cluster associated with self-reported Caucasian donors included about 84% of the approximately 410 genotyped donors. Alongside the repertoire data, information on donor age, sex, ethnicity and CMV serostatus was compiled. Every discovery cohort repertoire had been produced on one sequencing platform. About 320 gigabases of sequencing data and approximately 84 million unique TCR sequences were included in an early release covering under 650 HLA-typed donors. Paper-wide results and their limitations: Compared with the roughly 700-donor mean, donors in an Asian-associated ancestry cluster had fewer N-insertions in productive TCRs, according to a later genetic analysis. A further reported finding was that TCR beta sequences accurately predicted the HLA-A and HLA-B alleles for most subjects in the first cohort. The cohort was sequenced for TCR beta chains only, and without alpha or paired-chain data the features that could be detected were limited. In a later genetic analysis, a missense DCLRE1C variant was associated with V-gene and J-gene trimming of TCR beta chains, and the association was replicated in an independent cohort. Strong co-occurrence of HLA alleles, especially DR and DQ, made assigning TCR associations to individual alleles difficult. In a later analysis, TCR association rates were found to vary across HLA loci, with the most associated TCRs seen for DRB1 alleles and the fewest for HLA-C alleles. In an earlier analysis of over 550 of the donors, most TCR beta V segments were observed in productive rearrangements about 90% or about 30% of the time, broadly matching IMGT annotations. Because HLA typing was unavailable for some donors at each locus, only the typed subset was used in association tests. While some public TCRs were present in many individuals, most TCR sequences turned up only very rarely across donors. The study gave a list of about 150 TCR beta chains associated with cytomegalovirus. Linkage disequilibrium might explain the correlated functional status among segregating V segments, but an unknown experimental factor could not be ruled out. Presence/absence analyses assumed roughly uniform sequencing depth across donors, an assumption that may not hold. In vitro tests confirmed that a few of the cytomegalovirus-associated TCR beta chains recognize cytomegalovirus antigens. Several of the top co-occurrence clusters appeared to be linked to parvovirus B19, influenza, CMV and Epstein-Barr virus, according to a later analysis. Some IMGT-functional V segments, including TRBV6-2 and TRBV6-3, could not be told apart with the 87-base-pair reads, so those segments were excluded. It was suggested by the authors that the approach could potentially be generalized to other disease states and immunological phenotypes. Because counts were too low, 15 to 20 rarely observed V segments, including chromosome 9 orphons, were excluded from the earlier analysis of 587 of the donors. Most CMV-associated TCR beta chains appeared to be HLA-restricted in a later analysis, and the HLA associations seemed to be driven largely by CMV exposure. A group of highly shared sequence variants was considered likely to be a technical artifact of the sequencing pipeline. CMV serostatus was the only immune exposure information available for the cohort. Cytomegalovirus status was reported to be diagnosed by the classifier with high specificity and sensitivity in both the original and validation cohorts. In a later analysis, HLA-associated TCR beta chains were found to be more clonally expanded and to have lower generation probabilities than equally common non-associated chains. Specific HLA alleles were associated with around 18,000 TCR beta sequences at a false discovery rate of 0.05 in a later analysis.

Receptors were amplified or captured by the immunoSEQ multiplex PCR assay. The multiplex PCR relied on a mix of 60 forward primers for TCR Vbeta segments and 13 reverse primers for TCR Jbeta segments. Amplification of the CDR3 region of rearranged TCR beta genes was performed with a multiplex PCR assay on genomic DNA. The Illumina HiSeq System was used to sequence the amplified TCR beta libraries as 87-base-pair reads. Per the authors' processing: In a later analysis, some 80 million unique TCR beta chains were counted across the 650 to 700 repertoires, and roughly 11 million of these chains were shared by at least two donors. Raw reads were error-corrected and collapsed into unique sequences with a nearest-neighbor algorithm that merged closely related sequences to remove PCR and sequencing errors. V, D and J gene segments were assigned by aligning CDR3 sequences to IMGT reference sequences. Each retained sequence needed at least a six-nucleotide match to both a V gene segment and a J gene segment. A rearrangement counted as productive if the CDR3 had no stop codons and remained in frame with V and J, and every other rearrangement counted as non-productive. Following IMGT convention, CDR3 was defined as the stretch from the second conserved V-encoded cysteine up to the conserved J-encoded phenylalanine. The earlier analysis of 587 of the donors excluded sequences that lacked an unambiguous match to a single V gene segment. In an earlier analysis of approximately 560 of the donors, a V segment was called functional when productive rearrangements were above 56.7%, and segregating when the standard deviation between donors exceeded 5%. A statistical classification framework was developed to diagnose cytomegalovirus status using the catalog of TCR beta chain sequences. In a later analysis, TCR nucleotide sequences were compared against IMGT/GENE-DB human TR gene sequences so that V and J genes could be assigned. The TCRdist pipeline was used in a later analysis to assign CDR3 sequences and most-parsimonious VDJ recombination scenarios. In a later analysis, each TCR beta chain was defined by its CDR3 amino acid sequence together with its V-gene family, and reads lacking a unique V-gene family were excluded. To address suspected cross-contamination and a sequencing artifact, a later analysis removed a few hundred highly shared, low-generation-probability nucleotide sequences. In a later analysis, a clonal expansion index was calculated for each public chain from normalized within-repertoire ranks of inferred template counts. A later analysis computed generation probabilities with a VDJ recombination model fitted to out-of-frame rearrangements, and checked the results against IGoR. Hypergeometric tests were used in a later analysis to score TCR-TCR, TCR-HLA and TCR-CMV co-occurrence, with a repertoire-size bias correction applied to the TCR pairs. False discovery rates were estimated in a later analysis by permuting HLA or CMV assignments 20 times. In a later analysis, co-occurring TCRs were grouped using DBSCAN, with TCRdist sequence similarity added in when clustering inside HLA-allele-positive subsets. For co-occurrence clustering, repertoires with fewer than 30,000 or more than 120,000 public chains were excluded, along with about five repertoires with anomalous nucleotide sharing. TCRdb re-hosts the immuneACCESS table, in-frame sequences only. Its copies lack some clones; in the studies checked, an unresolved V gene accounts for under half of them, and the cause for the rest is not known. The V and J calls and clone size come from that table; D and trimming were worked out from the DNA. For this sample there are some 85,000 clones; over 70% appear just once. Jointly, the top ten make up approximately 5.6% of the sample.

The sample taken for sequencing was PBMCs. This clonotype was obtained from a young man in good health and CMV-seropositive. Recombination connected TRBV28 to TRBJ1-4, and 9 junctional nucleotides match TRBD1. DNA sequence: TGTGCCAGCAGCCTCTGGGCCGGGACAGGGCTTGAAAAACTGTTTTTT. It translates to CASSLWAGTGLEKLFF.